What follows are 29 T cell receptor beta chains derived from one specimen sequenced in a study of OX40 agonist ivuxolimab in advanced cancers. Assay used: immunoSEQ multiplex PCR; TCRdb lists only in-frame clones, some missing. The profile covers tens of thousands of clones, with about 86% appearing a single time and roughly 22% taken by the ten largest. The specimen was CD4+ or CD8+ T cells sorted from blood, collected in a trial of the OX40 agonist ivuxolimab. The receptors derive from an adult with an advanced solid tumor such as melanoma, head and neck, liver or kidney cancer.

This rearrangement joins TRBV5-1 to TRBJ2-7; D remains ambiguous. V gave up 0 bases and J gave up 1 base, with 11 bases separating them. CDR1 is SGHRS, CDR2 YFSETQ, per germline. The CDR3 length is 15 residues. In nucleotides, the CDR3 is TGCGCCAGCAGCTTGGCCTCGGACGGTTCCTACGAGCAGTACTTC. Its protein is CASSLASDGSYEQYF.

The V call is TRBV27, the J call TRBJ2-5; TRBD2 is a possible D gene (7 bases). The CDR3 contains 17 residues. V was cut by 6 bases and J by 4 bases, with 24 bases left in between. Germline lookup yields CDR1 MNHEY and CDR2 SMNVEV (reference sequence). CDR3 sequence: CASSTLGGGAEGETQYF. CDR3 DNA sequence: TGTGCCAGCAGCACCTTGGGGGGGGGCGCCGAAGGAGAGACCCAGTACTTC.

The chain combines TRBV29-1 with TRBJ2-3; D gene uncertain. The germline V gene encodes CDR1 SQVTM and CDR2 ANQGSEA. The CDR3 consists of 10 residues. Trimming removed 4 bases from V and 9 bases from J, with 8 bases in between. CDR3 sequence reads: CSVVLGTQYF. In DNA, the CDR3 is TGCAGCGTTGTCTTAGGGACGCAGTATTTT.

In nucleotides, the CDR3 is TGTGCCAGCAGTTTATGGGGGGAGATAAATTCACCCCTCCACTTT. Translating it yields CASSLWGEINSPLHF. The V call is TRBV27, the J call TRBJ1-6, with D possibly TRBD1 on 5 matching bases. Trimming left V 1 base short and J 7 bases short, with 11 bases between. From germline, CDR1 is MNHEY and CDR2 SMNVEV (reference sequence). This CDR3 has 15 amino acids.

In this sample, this clone turned up once. The chain carries TRBV12-5 and TRBJ2-2, with 9 bases identical to TRBD2. CDR3 length: 20 residues. Per germline, CDR1 LGHNT and CDR2 FRNRAP. Trimming took 2 bases from V and 0 from J; bases not matched to a gene: 13. CDR3 bases: TGTGCTAGTGGTTTGAGGTTCGCGCAGCGGGGGGTTTCGAACACCGGGGAGCTGTTTTTT. Translated, it gives CASGLRFAQRGVSNTGELFF. The complete variable domain, with remaining parts taken from reference TRBV12-5 and TRBJ2-2, reads DARVTQTPRHKVTEMGQEVTMRCQPILGHNTVFWYRQTMMQGLELLAYFRNRAPLDDSGMPKDRFSAEMPDATLATLKIQPSEPRDSAVYFCASGLRFAQRGVSNTGELFFGEGSRLTVL.

The chain links TRBV11-2 to TRBJ1-1, with unresolved D. V was pared by 1 base and J by 0 bases, with 9 bases between. The CDR3 runs 15 residues. Germline CDR1 SGHAT, CDR2 FQNNGV. The CDR3 spells CASSLVASMNTEAFF. CDR3 nucleotides: TGTGCCAGCAGCTTAGTCGCCTCCATGAACACTGAAGCTTTCTTT.

This clone has only a few counts. The chain is built from TRBV7-8 and TRBJ1-2; possibly TRBD1 for D (6 bases). CDR1 and CDR2 (germline): SGHVS, FQNEAQ. The V gene lost 0 bases and the J gene lost 7 bases, with 21 bases spanning the gap. The CDR3 is 17 amino acids. CDR3 in DNA: TGTGCCAGCAGCTTAGCGGGCGGACAGATCCTCCCGCGTGGCTACACCTTC. Protein product: CASSLAGGQILPRGYTF. Variable domain in full (rest from reference TRBV7-8 and TRBJ1-2): GAGVSQSPRYKVAKRGQDVALRCDPISGHVSLFWYQQALGQGPEFLTYFQNEAQLDKSGLPSDRFFAERPEGSVSTLKIQRTQQEDSAVYLCASSLAGGQILPRGYTFGSGTRLTVV.

The chain carries TRBV11-2 and TRBJ1-4; the D is unclear. CDR1 is SGHAT, CDR2 FQNNGV, per germline. The CDR3 length is 16 residues. With 0 bases removed from V and 8 bases from J, the gap between germline ends came to 16 bases. In DNA, the CDR3 is TGTGCCAGCAGCTTAGATCTAAGGAGAGTAGGGGAAAAACTGTTTTTT. Residues: CASSLDLRRVGEKLFF.

The chain carries TRBV29-1 and TRBJ1-2; unclear D gene. The germline gives CDR1 SQVTM, CDR2 ANQGSEA. V dropped 0 bases and J dropped 8 bases, with 13 bases sitting between them. The CDR3 spans 13 residues. Here the CDR3 reads CSVEERVPMGYTF. The CDR3 coding sequence is TGCAGCGTTGAAGAAAGGGTGCCGATGGGCTACACCTTC.

This clone was detected once. This chain uses TRBV18 with TRBJ2-3; TRBD2 aligns across 8 bases. With 3 bases clipped from V and 0 bases from J, the junction kept 11 bases outside the gene matches. Germline lookup yields CDR1 KGHSH and CDR2 LQKENI. The CDR3 is 18 amino acids. CDR3 in amino acids: CASSPYGGELLSTDTQYF. DNA for the CDR3: TGTGCCAGCTCACCCTACGGGGGGGAACTACTAAGCACAGATACGCAGTATTTT.

The chain is built from TRBV4-2 and TRBJ2-2, with D perhaps TRBD1 (5 bases). The CDR3 has 15 residues. V lost 3 bases to trimming and J lost 7 bases, with 15 bases between them. Germline values: CDR1 LGHNA, CDR2 YNFKEQ. The CDR3 protein is CASSQGLVGIGELFF. In DNA form, the CDR3 reads TGTGCCAGCAGCCAGGGGCTGGTAGGGATCGGGGAGCTGTTTTTT.

V usage is TRBV6-1 and J usage is TRBJ2-5; D ambiguous. V was pared by 2 bases and J by 0 bases, with 19 bases between. The CDR3 extends over 18 amino acids. Germline CDR1 and CDR2: MNHNS and SASEGT. The chain's CDR3 is CASSEFPTDGLYQETQYF. The CDR3, as DNA: TGTGCCAGCAGTGAATTCCCCACCGACGGGCTTTACCAAGAGACCCAGTACTTC.

V usage is TRBV4-2 and J usage is TRBJ1-2, with D possibly being TRBD1 (6 bases). Germline CDR1 LGHNA, CDR2 YNFKEQ. V was trimmed by 6 bases and J by 6 bases, leaving 32 bases between them. CDR3 length equals 19 residues. CDR3 residues: CASSVDIVGAQGGQDGYTF. CDR3 in DNA: TGTGCCAGCAGTGTGGATATCGTCGGGGCACAGGGAGGGCAGGATGGCTACACCTTC.

The rearrangement joins TRBV4-3 to TRBJ2-7; possibly TRBD1 for D (6 bases). The CDR3 runs 15 residues. V was cut by 0 bases and J by 2 bases, with 11 bases left in between. The germline CDR1 and CDR2 sequences are LGHNA and YSLEER. Here the CDR3 DNA reads TGCGCCAGCAGCCAAGATTTGACAGGTACCTACGAGCAGTACTTC. Translated: CASSQDLTGTYEQYF.

This chain connects TRBV9 to TRBJ2-1; D is unclear. V lost 6 bases to trimming and J lost 0 bases, with 16 bases between them. CDR3 length equals 16 residues. Germline CDR1 reads SGDLS; CDR2 reads YYNGEE. This chain's CDR3 is CASTAFGSRSYNEQFF. Here the CDR3 DNA reads TGTGCCAGCACCGCGTTTGGCAGTCGCTCCTACAATGAGCAGTTCTTC.

The CDR3 DNA sequence: TGTGCCAGCAGCTTAGCGCCCAAGAACTATGGCTACACCTTC. Translated: CASSLAPKNYGYTF. The gene calls are TRBV7-9 and TRBJ1-2; D is uncertain. Trimming took off 0 bases at V and 2 bases at J, with 7 bases between the two ends. The CDR3 covers 14 residues. CDR1 SEHNR and CDR2 FQNEAQ come from the germline V gene (reference sequence).

The chain recombines TRBV11-2 with TRBJ2-3; TRBD2 matches 8 bases. J gave up 4 bases and V 4 bases, and 7 bases lay outside the gene matches. The CDR3 totals 15 residues. CDR1 is SGHAT, CDR2 FQNNGV, per germline. The CDR3 nucleotides read TGTGCCAGCAGCTCCCTCGGGGGGGATGCAGATACGCAGTATTTT. Amino acid sequence: CASSSLGGDADTQYF.

The chain carries TRBV9 and TRBJ2-5; 10 nucleotides match TRBD2. The CDR3 extends over 15 amino acids. V dropped 0 bases and J dropped 4; count of bases not matched to a gene: 3. Germline CDR1 and CDR2: SGDLS and YYNGEE. CDR3 loop: CASSVEASGGETQYF. CDR3 in DNA: TGTGCCAGCAGCGTAGAGGCTAGCGGGGGAGAGACCCAGTACTTC.

The gene calls are TRBV9 and TRBJ2-5; D may be TRBD2 (6 bases). Per germline, CDR1 SGDLS and CDR2 YYNGEE. Trimming pared 0 bases from V and 5 bases from J, leaving 11 bases between. The CDR3 runs to 14 residues. CDR3 nucleotide sequence: TGTGCCAGCAGCGTAGAACCAGGAGGGGAGACCCAGTACTTC. Its translation: CASSVEPGGETQYF.

This chain connects TRBV4-3 to TRBJ2-3; TRBD2 agrees at 11 bases. Germline V gene data show CDR1 as LGHNA and CDR2 as YSLEER. The CDR3 extends over 18 amino acids. Trimming removed 3 bases from V and 2 bases from J; junction bases left unmatched: 10. CDR3 loop: CASSQGLAGGDLTDTQYF. CDR3 in DNA: TGCGCCAGCAGCCAGGGGTTAGCGGGGGGGGACCTCACAGATACGCAGTATTTT.

A few counts support this clone. The chain carries TRBV7-3 and TRBJ2-1; 10 bases are shared with TRBD2. V was clipped by 0 bases and J by 7 bases; unmatched bases: 9. The germline V gene has CDR1 SGHTA and CDR2 FQGTGA. The CDR3 is 17 residues long. Written as DNA, the CDR3 is TGTGCCAGCAGCTTAACGGGGGAACTAGCGGGAAAGAATGAGCAGTTCTTC. This gives the protein CASSLTGELAGKNEQFF.

The CDR3 nucleotides are TGTGCCAGCAGTTTAATAGGGCGGTTGAACACTGAAGCTTTCTTT. It encodes CASSLIGRLNTEAFF. The chain is built from TRBV27 and TRBJ1-1, with D hard to call. This CDR3 region has 15 residues. Trimming took off 2 bases at V and 0 bases at J, with 10 bases between the two ends. Per germline, CDR1 MNHEY and CDR2 SMNVEV (reference sequence).

V and J are TRBV5-4 and TRBJ2-5; 8 nucleotides match TRBD2. The CDR3 has 16 residues. V lost 0 bases, J lost 5 bases, and 9 bases stayed unmatched. CDR1 and CDR2 from the germline V gene are SGHNT and YYREEE (reference sequence). CDR3 in amino acids: CASSLAGGLEMETQYF. DNA for the CDR3: TGTGCCAGCAGCTTGGCCGGGGGACTAGAAATGGAGACCCAGTACTTC.

V and J are TRBV10-3 and TRBJ2-5; 10 bases match TRBD2. The CDR3 totals 15 residues. With 6 bases clipped from V and 4 bases from J, the junction kept 8 bases outside the gene matches. The germline CDR1 and CDR2 sequences are ENHRY and SYGVKD. CDR3 in DNA: TGTGCCATCAGCCAACCTAGCGGGGGAGGAGAGACCCAGTACTTC. It yields the protein CAISQPSGGGETQYF.

The chain has TRBV13 and TRBJ1-5, with D possibly matching TRBD1 (5 bases). The CDR3 extends over 16 amino acids. With 0 bases removed from V and 1 base from J, the gap between germline ends came to 10 bases. CDR1 is PRHDT, CDR2 FYEKMQ, per germline (reference sequence). The CDR3 reads CASSLGGPQSNQPQHF. DNA of the CDR3: TGTGCCAGCAGCTTAGGGGGACCACAGAGCAATCAGCCCCAGCATTTT.

The sample holds a few counts of this clone. The CDR3 nucleotides are TGTGCCAGCAGTGAAGAGGGTAGCGGAGGCACAGATACGCAGTATTTT. It translates to CASSEEGSGGTDTQYF. This sequence joins TRBV2 and TRBJ2-3; TRBD2 might be the D (6 bases). Trimming took 1 base from V and 1 from J, leaving 12 bases between them. The CDR3 covers 16 residues. CDR1 and CDR2 (germline): SNHLY, FYNNEI.

The chain couples TRBV14 to TRBJ2-2, with D perhaps given as TRBD1 or TRBD2 (6 bases each). Germline CDR1 is SGHDN and CDR2 is FVKESK. Trimming left V 4 bases short and J 6 bases short, with 15 bases between. The CDR3 is 15 residues long. The CDR3 here is CASSRSAEGAGELFF. CDR3 nucleotides: TGTGCCAGCAGCCGATCAGCGGAGGGGGCCGGGGAGCTGTTTTTT.

Only one count was recorded for this clone. The rearrangement joins TRBV7-2 to TRBJ2-7, with TRBD1 identical over 8 bases. The J segment lost 7 bases and the V segment lost 5 bases, leaving 7 bases of the junction unmatched. Germline lookup yields CDR1 SGHTA and CDR2 FQGNSA. The CDR3 has 13 residues. CDR3 DNA: TGTGCCAGCAGCGTAGGACAGGGATGGGAGCAGTACGTC. This translates into CASSVGQGWEQYV.

This rearrangement joins TRBV6-5 to TRBJ1-1; D gene uncertain. Germline V gene data show CDR1 as MNHEY and CDR2 as SVGAGI. The CDR3 covers 13 residues. Deletions cut 0 bases from V and 4 bases from J, with 6 bases between. Here the CDR3 DNA reads TGTGCCAGCAGTTACTCTATGGTCACTGAAGCTTTCTTT. Its protein product is CASSYSMVTEAFF.